A selection of T cell receptor beta chains follows, all from one sample in a study of blood T cell dynamics during melanoma immunotherapy. The table came from immunoSEQ multiplex PCR; TCRdb's copy has only in-frame clones and leaves some out. The table shows 5,500 to 7,500 clones, with approximately 85% occurring only once. The specimen comprised blood, sampled from a patient treated with checkpoint blockade. Receptor source: a human donor with melanoma. Some clones in this sample may be carry-over from other donors' samples. CDR3s include the opening cysteine and the closing phenylalanine or tryptophan. Each record gives: V gene, J gene, CDR3 protein.

V: TRBV9
J: TRBJ2-5
CDR3: CASSVLGTGGQETQYF

V: TRBV19
J: TRBJ1-6
CDR3: CASSQRGTNSPLHF

V: TRBV5-1
J: TRBJ2-5
CDR3: CASSSQTSGVQETQYF

V: TRBV30
J: TRBJ1-5
CDR3: CAWSRSGGNQPQHF

V: TRBV9
J: TRBJ2-7
CDR3: CASSLGGGPYEQYF

V: TRBV30
J: TRBJ1-4
CDR3: CAWSDDRGPTNEKLFF

V: TRBV29-1
J: TRBJ2-4
CDR3: CSVEDHRTANIQYF

V: TRBV11-2
J: TRBJ2-6
CDR3: CASSLAASGATGANVLTF

V: TRBV7-2
J: TRBJ2-5
CDR3: CASSSRWETQYF

V: TRBV5-6
J: TRBJ2-2
CDR3: CASSPRQNTGELFF

V: TRBV10-1
J: TRBJ2-2
CDR3: CASSVANTGELFF

V: TRBV5-1
J: TRBJ2-7
CDR3: CASKAGGYEQYF

V: TRBV4-1
J: TRBJ1-2
CDR3: CASSQGVGSNNYGYTF

V: TRBV5-1
J: TRBJ1-4
CDR3: CASSPQGAANEKLFF

V: TRBV5-1
J: TRBJ2-3
CDR3: CASSLEAEGTDTQYF

V: TRBV5-6
J: TRBJ2-2
CDR3: CASSFTTGTSSFGELFF

V: TRBV5-4
J: TRBJ2-5
CDR3: CASSSPERQETQYF

V: TRBV6-6
J: TRBJ2-5
CDR3: CALRVREGTQYF